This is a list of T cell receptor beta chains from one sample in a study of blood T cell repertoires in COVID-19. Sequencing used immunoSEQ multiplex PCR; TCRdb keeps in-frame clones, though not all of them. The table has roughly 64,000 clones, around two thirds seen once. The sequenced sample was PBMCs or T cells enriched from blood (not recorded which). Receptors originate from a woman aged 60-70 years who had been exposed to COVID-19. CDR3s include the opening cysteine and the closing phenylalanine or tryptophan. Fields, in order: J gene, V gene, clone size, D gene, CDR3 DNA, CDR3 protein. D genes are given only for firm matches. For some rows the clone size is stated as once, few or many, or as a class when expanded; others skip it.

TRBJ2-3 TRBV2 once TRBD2 TGTGCCAGCGATAGCGGGGGCCCCTCAGATACGCAGTATTTT CASDSGGPSDTQYF
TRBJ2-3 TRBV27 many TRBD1 TGTGCCAGCAGCGACGGTACGGGGAACAGGGGACCCGAACCACCCCGGTATACGCAGTATTTT CASSDGTGNRGPEPPRYTQYF
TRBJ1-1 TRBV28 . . TGTGCCAGCAGTTTAAGGCAGGGGATGGGGAACACTGAAGCTTTCTTT CASSLRQGMGNTEAFF
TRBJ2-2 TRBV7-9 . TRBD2 TGTGCCAGCAGCCTTGGAGCGGGAGGGACCACCGGGGAGCTGTTTTTT CASSLGAGGTTGELFF
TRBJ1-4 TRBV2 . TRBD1 TGTGCCAGCAGTGCATCCGGGACAGGGCGCGAAAAACTGTTTTTT CASSASGTGREKLFF
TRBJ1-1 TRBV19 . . TGTGCCAGTTGGTCGGCGGGGGGCTCGAACACTGAAGCTTTCTTT CASWSAGGSNTEAFF
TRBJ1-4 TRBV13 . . TGTGCCAGCAGCGCCCACTCGGCTAATGAAAAACTGTTTTTT CASSAHSANEKLFF
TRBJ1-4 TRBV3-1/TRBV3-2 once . TGTGCCAGCAGCCAATCCGACTTTTGGGATGAAAAACTGTTTTTT CASSQSDFWDEKLFF
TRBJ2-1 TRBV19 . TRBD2 TGTGCCAGTAGTAGGACTAGGTCCCTATCCTACAATGAGCAGTTCTTC CASSRTRSLSYNEQFF
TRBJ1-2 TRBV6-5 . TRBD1 TGTGCCAGCCGAGCTAGGGGGCTTTCTCGTGGCTACACCTTC CASRARGLSRGYTF
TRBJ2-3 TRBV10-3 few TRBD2 TGTGCCACCATAAGGATAGCGGGGAGCACAGATACGCAGTATTTT CATIRIAGSTDTQYF
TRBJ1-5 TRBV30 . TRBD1 TGTGCCTCGGGAGAGGGGGCAGGTCAGCCCCAGCATTTT CASGEGAGQPQHF
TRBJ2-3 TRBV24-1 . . TGTGCCACCCTTTATAAAGATACGCAGTATTTT CATLYKDTQYF
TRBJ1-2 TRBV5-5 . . TGTGCCAGCAGCTTGGGGACATCCTATGGCTACACCTTC CASSLGTSYGYTF
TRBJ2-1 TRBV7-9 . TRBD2 TGTGCCAGCAGCTTAGCGCTGGCTAGCGGAGTCTACAATGAGCAGTTCTTC CASSLALASGVYNEQFF
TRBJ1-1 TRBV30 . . TGTGCCTGGAGTCTCAGGGTCCCGAACACTGAAGCTTTCTTT CAWSLRVPNTEAFF
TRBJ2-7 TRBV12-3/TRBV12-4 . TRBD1 TGTGCCAGCAGCCTCGGGACAGGGGGCGCTAAGTACTTC CASSLGTGGAKYF
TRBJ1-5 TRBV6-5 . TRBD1 TGTGCCAGCAGTTACAGGCAGGGGGGCAATCAGCCCCAGCATTTT CASSYRQGGNQPQHF